The TCR beta chain under discussion was sequenced for a study of blood T cell repertoires in COVID-19. Using immunoSEQ multiplex PCR, the repertoire was profiled, and TCRdb retains in-frame clones only, with some absent. The sample includes fewer than 350,000 clones, 70% to 90% of them seen just once. This CDR3 spans 13 amino acids. From germline, CDR1 is SGHRS and CDR2 YFSETQ. V was shortened by 7 bases and J by 4 bases, with 13 bases between the two germline ends. The chain joins TRBV5-1 to TRBJ2-3, with D possibly being TRBD2 (5 bases). Sequencing input: PBMCs or T cells enriched from blood (not recorded which). The source of this sequence is a woman in her sixties in a cohort exposed to, infected with or recovered from COVID-19 (not recorded which). CDR3 nucleotide sequence: TGCGCCAGCCGGACTCCCCGTGCAGATACGCAGTATTTT. Translating it yields CASRTPRADTQYF.